The present entry profiles one T cell receptor beta chain with its context. The antigen remains undetermined. This sample was taken from a study of cytomegalovirus exposure and HLA in healthy donors. Across the study: Within the Caucasian-associated ancestry cluster were roughly 82% of the 398 genotyped donors. Study-level results: Association of a missense DCLRE1C variant with TCR beta V- and J-gene trimming was reported in a later analysis. Most TCRs appeared rarely, but some public TCRs recurred in many donors. Reported results showed that the classifier diagnosed cytomegalovirus status with high specificity and sensitivity.

Trimming pared 4 bases from V and 1 base from J, leaving 8 bases between. Per germline, CDR1 LGHNT and CDR2 FRNRAP. The CDR3 consists of 14 residues. A multiplex PCR was run with 60 Vbeta primers and 13 Jbeta primers. The method was immunoSEQ multiplex PCR; TCRdb's version includes in-frame clones alone and lacks a portion of them. The sample holds about 140,000 clones, over 60% seen once. The clonotype was recovered from a woman aged 50 to 60 in good health and CMV-seronegative. The rearrangement uses TRBV12-5 and TRBJ1-5; tentative D call: TRBD1 (6 bases). Source material: PBMCs. The DNA for the CDR3 is TGTGCTAGTGGTTCAGGGGTGAGCAATCAGCCCCAGCATTTT. It encodes CASGSGVSNQPQHF.